The 20 T cell receptor beta chains listed next were all sequenced from one sample in a study of T cell changes during pregnancy in multiple sclerosis. Using immunoSEQ multiplex PCR, the repertoire was profiled, and TCRdb retains in-frame clones only, with some absent. The sample lists around 48,000 clones, over 80% occurring once. The sample was CD4+ T cells from peripheral blood mononuclear cells, taken in the second trimester of pregnancy. The receptors shown here come from a female donor in good health, enrolled as a control in a pregnancy study.

Only one count was recorded for this clone. This chain links TRBV28 with TRBJ1-1; 7 nucleotides line up with TRBD1. CDR1 is MDHEN and CDR2 is SYDVKM in the germline V gene. CDR3 length: 13 residues. V lost 6 bases and J lost 5; bases outside the gene matches: 6. In DNA form, the CDR3 reads TGTGCCAGCAGACGACAGGGAAGAACTGAAGCTTTCTTT. It encodes CASRRQGRTEAFF.

This chain joins TRBV4-1 and TRBJ2-5; 10 bases are a match to TRBD2. J lost 2 bases, V lost 3 bases, and 6 bases had no gene match. This CDR3 contains 16 residues. Germline assignment: CDR1 MGHRA and CDR2 YSYEKL. Here the CDR3 reads CASSHDSGGRQETQYF. The CDR3 DNA reads TGCGCCAGCAGCCATGATAGCGGGGGGCGACAAGAGACCCAGTACTTC.

The rearrangement uses TRBV7-9 and TRBJ1-2; possibly TRBD1 for D (6 bases). Trimming left V 5 bases short and J 7 bases short, with 11 bases between. Looked up from germline, CDR1 is SEHNR and CDR2 is FQNEAQ (reference sequence). This CDR3 is 12 amino acids long. CDR3 sequence reads: CASSQGQSGYTF. In DNA form, the CDR3 reads TGTGCCAGCAGCCAAGGACAGTCTGGCTACACCTTC. Using reference TRBV7-9 and TRBJ1-2 for the parts outside the CDR3, the full variable domain is DTGVSQNPRHKITKRGQNVTFRCDPISEHNRLYWYRQTLGQGPEFLTYFQNEAQLEKSRLLSDRFSAERPKGSFSTLEIQRTEQGDSAMYLCASSQGQSGYTFGSGTRLTVV.

The chain joins TRBV20-1 to TRBJ1-4; D is uncertain. V was shortened by 2 bases and J by 8 bases, with 6 bases between the two germline ends. CDR1 DFQATT and CDR2 SNEGSKA come from the germline V gene (reference sequence). CDR3 size: 11 residues. This CDR3 is CSARLEEKLFF. In DNA, the CDR3 is TGCAGTGCTAGACTGGAGGAAAAACTGTTTTTT.

J is TRBJ2-1 and V is TRBV27; 7 nucleotides line up with TRBD1. In germline, CDR1 is MNHEY, CDR2 SMNVEV (reference sequence). J lost 0 bases, V lost 6 bases, and 2 bases had no gene match. The CDR3 sequence is 14 residues long. CDR3 in amino acids: CASRQGVSYNEQFF. CDR3 DNA sequence: TGTGCCAGCAGGCAGGGGGTCTCCTACAATGAGCAGTTCTTC.

The rearrangement uses TRBV7-8 and TRBJ2-7, with D hard to call. Between the trimmed V and J ends, which lost 1 base and 4 bases, there was a span of 14 bases. Germline V CDR1 and CDR2: SGHVS, FQNEAQ. This CDR3 comprises 15 residues. The chain's CDR3 is CASSLEWALGYEQYF. CDR3 in DNA: TGTGCCAGCAGCTTAGAGTGGGCCCTTGGGTACGAGCAGTACTTC.

This chain connects TRBV18 to TRBJ1-6; D ambiguous. From germline, CDR1 is KGHSH and CDR2 LQKENI. The germline V and J ends were trimmed by 2 bases and 5 bases, with 10 bases remaining between them. The CDR3 has 15 amino acids. The CDR3 here is CASSPWAGDNSPLHF. DNA for the CDR3: TGTGCCAGCTCACCATGGGCAGGTGATAATTCACCCCTCCACTTT.

The V and J genes are TRBV13 and TRBJ2-1; D uncertain. The CDR3 loop spans 15 amino acids. Germline CDR1 and CDR2: PRHDT and FYEKMQ (reference sequence). V dropped 4 bases and J dropped 8 bases, with 18 bases sitting between them. The CDR3 nucleotides are TGTGCCAGCAGCTCACCCGGTAGTATTGTGGATGAGCAGTTCTTC. This sequence encodes CASSSPGSIVDEQFF.

The V and J genes are TRBV11-3 and TRBJ1-2, with unresolved D. The CDR3 covers 13 residues. The V and J ends lost 5 bases and 8 bases respectively, with 15 bases between them. Germline CDR1 SGHNT, CDR2 YENEEA. CDR3 loop: CASSLDQASGYTF. For the CDR3, the DNA is TGTGCCAGCAGCCTTGACCAAGCGAGCGGCTACACCTTC.

This chain uses TRBV10-2 with TRBJ1-2; 8 bases agree with TRBD1. There are 16 residues in the CDR3. Germline CDR1 is WSHSY and CDR2 is SAAADI. V shed 4 bases and J 2 bases; nucleotides not matched to a gene: 9. This chain's CDR3 is CASSGVRQGTNYGYTF. Here the CDR3 DNA reads TGCGCCAGCAGTGGGGTAAGACAGGGGACGAACTATGGCTACACCTTC.

The chain couples TRBV28 to TRBJ2-5; 12 positions agree with TRBD2. CDR1 MDHEN and CDR2 SYDVKM come from the germline V gene. The CDR3 sequence is 17 residues long. Losses at the gene ends were 4 bases for V and 1 base for J; bases not matched to a gene: 7. The CDR3 sequence is CASSSPSGRGPQETQYF. CDR3 sequence (DNA): TGTGCCAGCAGTTCCCCTAGCGGGAGGGGACCCCAAGAGACCCAGTACTTC.

V and J are TRBV29-1 and TRBJ2-7; TRBD1 agrees at 11 bases. Germline lookup yields CDR1 SQVTM and CDR2 ANQGSEA. V shed 6 bases, J shed 3 bases, and the junction held 4 bases outside the gene matches. The CDR3 covers 13 residues. The CDR3 spells CSVLGQGGYEQYF. The CDR3 coding sequence is TGCAGCGTCCTGGGACAGGGGGGCTACGAGCAGTACTTC.

The chain combines TRBV6-5 with TRBJ1-2, with D maybe TRBD1 (5 bases). This CDR3 is built from 14 residues. Deletions cut 1 base from V and 2 bases from J, with 8 bases between. The germline V gene has CDR1 MNHEY and CDR2 SVGAGI. The CDR3 DNA reads TGTGCCAGCAGTTACTTGGCAGGGAACTATGGCTACACCTTC. This translates into CASSYLAGNYGYTF.

V and J are TRBV28 and TRBJ1-5, with 9 bases identical to TRBD1. The CDR3 totals 15 residues. Germline trimming cut 5 bases from V and 9 bases from J; bases unmatched to any gene: 11. Germline loops: CDR1 MDHEN, CDR2 SYDVKM. The CDR3 reads CASSPLTGGVGPQHF. The CDR3 region has the DNA TGTGCCAGCAGTCCCCTGACAGGGGGTGTGGGGCCCCAGCATTTT.

The chain is built from TRBV19 and TRBJ1-4; TRBD1 matches at 7 bases. The CDR3 runs to 15 residues. CDR1 is LNHDA, CDR2 SQIVND, per germline (reference sequence). V dropped 5 bases and J dropped 8; count of bases not matched to a gene: 11. The CDR3 region is CASSRSGTVGEKLFF. In nucleotides, the CDR3 is TGTGCCAGTAGTCGTTCCGGGACAGTGGGGGAAAAACTGTTTTTT.

The chain joins TRBV28 to TRBJ2-4, with a tentative D call TRBD1 (6 bases). V was clipped by 4 bases and J by 6 bases, with 13 bases between them. The CDR3 has 14 residues. Germline V lookup: CDR1 MDHEN, CDR2 SYDVKM. The CDR3: CASSSLQGSNIQYF. The DNA for the CDR3 is TGTGCCAGCAGTTCGCTACAGGGTTCAAACATTCAGTACTTC. The full variable domain, in which reference TRBV28 and TRBJ2-4 provide the parts outside the CDR3, is DVKVTQSSRYLVKRTGEKVFLECVQDMDHENMFWYRQDPGLGLRLIYFSYDVKMKEKGDIPEGYSVSREKKERFSLILESASTNQTSMYLCASSSLQGSNIQYFGAGTRLSVL.

On this clone: Other DNA variants within this sample encode the same CDR3. The CDR3 sequence is CASSLTGNQPQHF. CDR3 nucleotide sequence: TGTGCCAGCAGTCTGACAGGTAATCAGCCCCAGCATTTT. The V and J genes are TRBV28 and TRBJ1-5; D is perhaps TRBD1 (6 bases). CDR1 is MDHEN and CDR2 is SYDVKM in the germline V gene. V was shortened by 5 bases and J by 4 bases, with 9 bases between the two germline ends. The CDR3 is 13 amino acids.

CDR3 protein: CASSLVIGAEKLFF. The CDR3 region has the DNA TGCGCCAGCAGCTTGGTAATAGGGGCTGAAAAACTGTTTTTT. The V gene is TRBV5-1, the J gene TRBJ1-4; D may be TRBD1 (5 bases). V was cut by 0 bases and J by 7 bases, with 10 bases left in between. The CDR3 loop spans 14 amino acids. Looked up from germline, CDR1 is SGHRS and CDR2 is YFSETQ.

The V and J genes are TRBV19 and TRBJ2-7; 8 bases fit TRBD1. J was trimmed by 2 bases and V by 5 bases; bases with no gene match: 5. The CDR3 runs 14 residues. In germline, CDR1 is LNHDA, CDR2 SQIVND (reference sequence). CDR3 nucleotide sequence: TGTGCCAGTAGTTCCGGGACAGGCCCCTACGAGCAGTACTTC. This sequence encodes CASSSGTGPYEQYF. The whole variable domain, remainder taken from reference TRBV19 and TRBJ2-7, is DGGITQSPKYLFRKEGQNVTLSCEQNLNHDAMYWYRQDPGQGLRLIYYSQIVNDFQKGDIAEGYSVSREKKESFPLTVTSAQKNPTAFYLCASSSGTGPYEQYFGPGTRLTVT.

The V and J genes are TRBV18 and TRBJ2-6; no definite D call. The germline V gene encodes CDR1 KGHSH and CDR2 LQKENI. CDR3 length: 18 amino acids. Trimming pared 1 base from V and 1 base from J, leaving 14 bases between. CDR3 coding DNA: TGTGCCAGCTCACCACGGTACGTCAGGCATTCTGGGGCCAACGTCCTGACTTTC. This encodes CASSPRYVRHSGANVLTF.